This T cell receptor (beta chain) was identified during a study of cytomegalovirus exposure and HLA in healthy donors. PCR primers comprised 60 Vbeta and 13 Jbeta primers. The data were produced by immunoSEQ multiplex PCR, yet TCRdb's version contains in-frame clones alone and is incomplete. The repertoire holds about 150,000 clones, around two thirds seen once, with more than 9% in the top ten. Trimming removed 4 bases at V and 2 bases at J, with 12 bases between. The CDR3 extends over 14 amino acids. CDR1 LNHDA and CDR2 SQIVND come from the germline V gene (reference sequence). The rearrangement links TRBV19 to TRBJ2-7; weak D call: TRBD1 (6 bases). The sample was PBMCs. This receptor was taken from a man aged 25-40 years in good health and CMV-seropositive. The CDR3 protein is CASSRTDLTYEQYF. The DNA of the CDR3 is TGTGCCAGTAGTAGGACAGACCTCACCTACGAGCAGTACTTC.